These 15 T cell receptor beta chains originate from one sample sequenced in a study of cytomegalovirus exposure and HLA in healthy donors. The PCR made use of 60 Vbeta and 13 Jbeta primers. Data came from immunoSEQ multiplex PCR; TCRdb stores just in-frame clones and leaves some out. The sample shows 130,000 or so clones, approximately 80% of them seen only once. Source material: PBMCs. The receptors stem from a woman under 30 in good health and CMV-seropositive.

The chain couples TRBV5-1 to TRBJ1-1; D perhaps matches TRBD1 (6 bases). The CDR3 is made up of 14 amino acids. Germline-derived CDR1 and CDR2 are SGHRS and YFSETQ. The germline V and J ends were trimmed by 4 bases and 3 bases, with 13 bases remaining between them. CDR3: CASSAAGADTEAFF. The CDR3 DNA reads as TGCGCCAGCAGCGCCGCGGGGGCAGACACTGAAGCTTTCTTT.

The rearrangement joins TRBV6-1 to TRBJ1-5; 7 bases agree with TRBD1. CDR3 size: 15 residues. Germline CDR1 reads MNHNS; CDR2 reads SASEGT. Trimming took 7 bases from V and 1 from J; bases not matched to a gene: 7. CDR3 sequence (DNA): TGTGCCAGCACCGAGGGGGCTATAAGCAATCAGCCCCAGCATTTT. Protein product: CASTEGAISNQPQHF.

This clone appeared once. The chain combines TRBV6-5 with TRBJ2-5; no reliable D call. CDR1 is MNHEY and CDR2 is SVGAGI in the germline V gene. V gave up 0 bases and J gave up 4 bases, with 9 bases separating them. The CDR3 has 14 amino acids. CDR3 DNA: TGTGCCAGCAGTTACTCGAATACTGGAGAGACCCAGTACTTC. Translated: CASSYSNTGETQYF.

The genes are TRBV9 and TRBJ1-2, with D possibly matching TRBD1 (6 bases). The CDR3 totals 12 residues. Germline V lookup: CDR1 SGDLS, CDR2 YYNGEE. Deletions cut 0 bases from V and 14 bases from J, with 14 bases between. CDR3 sequence reads: CASSVGRQALTF. The CDR3 region has the DNA TGTGCCAGCAGCGTAGGCAGACAGGCTCTTACCTTC.

This chain joins TRBV6-5 and TRBJ2-1, with 7 nucleotides matching TRBD2. V dropped 4 bases and J dropped 9; count of bases not matched to a gene: 6. Germline assignment: CDR1 MNHEY and CDR2 SVGAGI. CDR3 size: 13 residues. CDR3 DNA sequence: TGTGCCAGCAGTTTACTAATAGCGGGTGAGCAGTTCTTC. It specifies CASSLLIAGEQFF.

This clone showed up just a few times. The rearrangement uses TRBV19 and TRBJ1-6, with 10 bases lining up with TRBD1. Germline V gives CDR1 LNHDA, CDR2 SQIVND (reference sequence). With V trimmed by 10 bases and J by 2 bases, 8 bases remained unmatched. This CDR3 has 16 residues. The CDR3, as DNA: TGTGCCACCAAGACAGGGGGCAGGACCTATAATTCACCCCTCCACTTT. Translated, it gives CATKTGGRTYNSPLHF.

This chain joins TRBV2 and TRBJ1-1; D gene unclear. V was cut by 7 bases and J by 3 bases, with 15 bases left in between. Germline lookup yields CDR1 SNHLY and CDR2 FYNNEI. CDR3 length equals 14 residues. CDR3 amino acids: CASTGGRPDTEAFF. The CDR3 DNA follows: TGTGCCAGCACGGGAGGGCGCCCGGACACTGAAGCTTTCTTT.

The chain is built from TRBV18 and TRBJ2-3, with 7 positions matching TRBD2. The CDR3 has 14 amino acids. Looked up from germline, CDR1 is KGHSH and CDR2 is LQKENI. J gave up 6 bases and V 3 bases, and 6 bases lay outside the gene matches. CDR3 sequence (DNA): TGTGCCAGCTCACCGTTTAACGGGGGGGATACGCAGTATTTT. This codes for CASSPFNGGDTQYF.

This chain connects TRBV5-1 to TRBJ2-3; TRBD2 aligns across 15 bases. This CDR3 comprises 16 residues. CDR1 and CDR2 from the germline V gene are SGHRS and YFSETQ. V lost 4 bases to trimming and J lost 6 bases; unmatched junction nucleotides: 6. This CDR3 is CASSPGTSGGSDTQYF. The CDR3, as DNA: TGCGCCAGCAGCCCTGGGACTAGCGGGGGGTCGGATACGCAGTATTTT.

This chain joins TRBV7-9 and TRBJ2-1; 8 bases are a match to TRBD1. CDR3 length equals 13 residues. Germline lookup yields CDR1 SEHNR and CDR2 FQNEAQ (reference sequence). V lost 4 bases to trimming and J lost 9 bases; unmatched junction nucleotides: 5. CDR3 nucleotides: TGTGCCAGCAGCTCTGGACAGGGCGGTGAGCAGTTCTTC. It encodes CASSSGQGGEQFF.

This clone was counted a few times. The chain carries TRBV28 and TRBJ1-4; D remains ambiguous. The germline V gene has CDR1 MDHEN and CDR2 SYDVKM. Trimming removed 10 bases from V and 0 bases from J, with 6 bases in between. This CDR3 has 12 residues. This CDR3 is CATLATNEKLFF. In DNA form, the CDR3 reads TGTGCCACCCTCGCAACTAATGAAAAACTGTTTTTT.

This clone was detected only once. CDR3 sequence reads: CASSFVERGVLDTQYF. Here the CDR3 DNA reads TGTGCCAGCAGCTTCGTCGAGCGGGGAGTTCTTGATACGCAGTATTTT. This chain joins TRBV7-6 and TRBJ2-3, with TRBD2 matching 7 bases. Germline CDR1 is SGHVS and CDR2 is FNYEAQ. The CDR3 has 16 residues. The V segment lost 3 bases and the J segment 6 bases; nucleotides outside the gene matches: 12.

The rearrangement links TRBV7-3 to TRBJ2-3; 11 positions agree with TRBD2. From germline, CDR1 is SGHTA and CDR2 FQGTGA. J gave up 4 bases and V 2 bases, and 5 bases lay outside the gene matches. The CDR3 spans 16 residues. For the CDR3, the DNA is TGTGCCAGCAGCTTATCTCTAGCGGGGGGTGCAGATACGCAGTATTTT. Its translation: CASSLSLAGGADTQYF.

The chain uses TRBV18 and TRBJ1-6; D gene uncertain. Germline V lookup: CDR1 KGHSH, CDR2 LQKENI. Trimming cost V 3 bases and J 7 bases, with 13 bases left between them. The CDR3 consists of 15 residues. CDR3 DNA sequence: TGTGCCAGCTCACCGCCCGACTTCCCCAATTCACCCCTCCACTTT. Translated: CASSPPDFPNSPLHF.

The V call is TRBV27, the J call TRBJ2-5; D is possibly TRBD2 (6 bases). V dropped 3 bases and J dropped 5 bases, with 22 bases sitting between them. The CDR3 is 17 amino acids. Germline V gene lookup returns CDR1 MNHEY and CDR2 SMNVEV (reference sequence). CDR3 in amino acids: CASSFISDSRELETQYF. Written as DNA, the CDR3 is TGTGCCAGCAGTTTCATTTCGGACTCTCGGGAGCTGGAGACCCAGTACTTC.